This T cell receptor beta chain was observed in a study of T cell responses to AZD1222 COVID-19 vaccine. Study results and limitations: Repertoire collection took place solely once the T cell response had peaked. Vaccination with two AZD1222 doses was followed by a rise in Spike-specific TCR breadth and depth. The donor group comprised mostly white British people and more females; the analysis possibly underestimated clonal diversity. Vaccine-associated CD4 TCRs spanned spike, dominant at 160-218 and 743-854.

Only in-frame clones appear in the TCRdb table, and some are missing; sequencing was by immunoSEQ multiplex PCR. This table holds 100,000 or so clones, 89% found once. With regard to this clone: What it recognizes is unknown.

The starting material was peripheral blood, obtained 28 days after the second AZD1222 dose. The receptor's source is an adult who received the AZD1222 COVID-19 vaccine.

In nucleotides, the CDR3 is TGTGCCAGCTCACCACCCGGACAGGGAAGGTCGGCAGATACGCAGTATTTT. This gives the protein CASSPPGQGRSADTQYF. J is TRBJ2-3 and V is TRBV18; 8 bases line up with TRBD1. V dropped 0 bases and J dropped 4; count of bases not matched to a gene: 9. Germline CDR1 KGHSH, CDR2 LQKENI. The CDR3 consists of 17 residues. Full variable domain (outside the CDR3, taken from reference TRBV18 and TRBJ2-3): NAGVMQNPRHLVRRRGQEARLRCSPMKGHSHVYWYRQLPEEGLKFMVYLQKENIIDESGMPKERFSAEFPKEGPSILRIQQVVRGDSAAYFCASSPPGQGRSADTQYFGPGTRLTVL.